The clone carrying this TCR beta chain appeared a few times. Its antigen is unidentified. The same CDR3 can be traced to other DNA sequences in this sample. The data belong to a study of beta chain features in type 1 diabetes. Study overall: Patients and healthy donors were similar in age, gender and cell yields.

The CDR3 consists of 12 residues. Trimming removed 4 bases from V and 5 bases from J; junction bases left unmatched: 3. The germline V gene encodes CDR1 SGHRS and CDR2 YFSETQ. Every single donor gave one heparinised blood draw, and these averaged about 120 mL. Central memory, naive, regulatory and stem cell-like memory CD4+ cells were sorted by CD45RO/CCR7/CD25/CD127/CD95/CD27. Whole-study results and caveats: Type 1 diabetes patients had TCRB CDR3s that were shorter (moderately but significantly so) in all four CD4+ subsets.

Every bit of the isolated RNA underwent reverse transcription, so sequencing read expressed TCRB transcripts. The table came from immunoSEQ multiplex PCR; TCRdb's copy has only in-frame clones and leaves some out. The sample includes 350,000 or so clones, 15% to 20% of them seen just once. This sequence originates from a woman between 18 and 29 years old in good health. Sequencing was performed on naive CD4+ T cells from blood. The chain couples TRBV5-1 to TRBJ2-7, with TRBD1 matching 7 bases. The CDR3 coding sequence is TGCGCCAGCAGCCTACAGGGGCACGAGCAGTACTTC. It yields the protein CASSLQGHEQYF.